Sequencing of this T cell receptor (beta chain) was carried out in a study of long-term antiretroviral therapy in people with HIV. General study points: Post-treatment diversity went higher with ART but stayed below transplant donor controls. Controls exceeded HIV repertoires in CDR3 length range. Dominant in the repertoire at all time points were clones expanded before ART.

Runs used v3.0 of the immunoSEQ assay and were done at survey level. A target of about 35,000-50,000 T-cell genomes per sample was set for sequencing. The method was immunoSEQ multiplex PCR; TCRdb's version includes in-frame clones alone and lacks a portion of them. The sample consists of about 35,000 clones, 70% to 90% of them appearing once. The CDR3 consists of 16 residues. In germline, CDR1 is SGHTA, CDR2 FQGNSA. V lost 5 bases and J 1 base, leaving 15 bases between the germline ends. As to this clone: Its cognate antigen is unknown.

V gene TRBV7-2 combines with J gene TRBJ1-5; tentatively, D is TRBD1 (5 bases). This clonotype was sampled from a young man with HIV. The specimen comprised unsorted PBMCs, sampled 2.2 years after starting antiretroviral therapy. CDR3 in amino acids: CASSANRIGSNQPQHF. CDR3 nucleotides: TGTGCCAGCAGCGCCAACAGGATCGGAAGCAATCAGCCCCAGCATTTT.